The rows below give T cell receptor beta chains drawn from one sample of a study of blood T cell repertoires in COVID-19. TCRdb's table, derived via immunoSEQ multiplex PCR, lists solely in-frame clones and lacks some. The table shows approximately 76,000 clones, with roughly 77% occurring only once. Sequences were obtained from peripheral blood. The source is a woman in her 70s with acute or convalescent COVID-19. The CDR3 runs from the conserved cysteine through the conserved F or W. A D gene is named only where the DNA matches it firmly. Clone size is shown for a subset of rows, as once, few, many or a class of expanded clone.

V gene	clone size	J gene	D gene	CDR3 DNA	CDR3 protein
TRBV28	few	TRBJ1-5	-	TGTGCCAGCAGTTTGACGGGTCTTAATCAGCCCCAGCATTTT	CASSLTGLNQPQHF
TRBV9	once	TRBJ2-3	TRBD2	TGTGCCAGCAGTAAAGTAGGCTTAGCGGGATCCACAGATACGCAGTATTTT	CASSKVGLAGSTDTQYF
TRBV24-1	-	TRBJ2-3	TRBD2	TGTGCCACCAAGGGGACTAGCGGCTTTGCCACAGATACGCAGTATTTT	CATKGTSGFATDTQYF
TRBV6-5	-	TRBJ2-7	TRBD1	TGTGCCAGCATTAGACCGGGACAGGCTTACGAGCAGTACTTC	CASIRPGQAYEQYF
TRBV6-6	-	TRBJ1-1	-	TGTGCCAGCAGTTACGAGGGTAACACTGAAGCTTTCTTT	CASSYEGNTEAFF
TRBV4-2	-	TRBJ2-1	TRBD1	TGTGCCAGCAGCCAAGATGACAGGGGAGGAGGGAATGAGCAGTTCTTC	CASSQDDRGGGNEQFF
TRBV7-2	-	TRBJ1-5	TRBD1	TGTGCCAGCAGCTCCTGGACAGGCCTTAATCAGCCCCAGCATTTT	CASSSWTGLNQPQHF
TRBV30	-	TRBJ1-2	-	TGTGCCTGGACCCTTTGTCTTGTTGGTCTTGAGTGCTATGGCTACACCTTC	CAWTLCLVGLECYGYTF
TRBV4-2	-	TRBJ2-5	TRBD2	TGTGCCAGCAGCCAAGGCCTAGCGGGACAAGAGACCCAGTACTTC	CASSQGLAGQETQYF
TRBV6-2/TRBV6-3	-	TRBJ1-1	-	TGTGCCAGCAGTTTTCGGGGCACTGAAGCTTTCTTT	CASSFRGTEAFF
TRBV3-1/TRBV3-2	-	TRBJ1-1	-	TGTGCCAGCAGCCAAGGGCGGTACACTGAAGCTTTCTTT	CASSQGRYTEAFF
TRBV6-5	-	TRBJ2-7	TRBD2	TGTGCCAGCAGTTACTCGAGCGGGGGGGCCTACGAGCAGTACTTC	CASSYSSGGAYEQYF
TRBV2	few	TRBJ2-7	TRBD1	TGTGCCAGCAGTGAAGATTGGGTGGGACAGATACCCTACGAGCAGTACTTC	CASSEDWVGQIPYEQYF
TRBV20-1	-	TRBJ2-3	TRBD2	TGCAGTGCTAGTCCAACTAGCGGGGCAATCACAGATACGCAGTATTTT	CSASPTSGAITDTQYF